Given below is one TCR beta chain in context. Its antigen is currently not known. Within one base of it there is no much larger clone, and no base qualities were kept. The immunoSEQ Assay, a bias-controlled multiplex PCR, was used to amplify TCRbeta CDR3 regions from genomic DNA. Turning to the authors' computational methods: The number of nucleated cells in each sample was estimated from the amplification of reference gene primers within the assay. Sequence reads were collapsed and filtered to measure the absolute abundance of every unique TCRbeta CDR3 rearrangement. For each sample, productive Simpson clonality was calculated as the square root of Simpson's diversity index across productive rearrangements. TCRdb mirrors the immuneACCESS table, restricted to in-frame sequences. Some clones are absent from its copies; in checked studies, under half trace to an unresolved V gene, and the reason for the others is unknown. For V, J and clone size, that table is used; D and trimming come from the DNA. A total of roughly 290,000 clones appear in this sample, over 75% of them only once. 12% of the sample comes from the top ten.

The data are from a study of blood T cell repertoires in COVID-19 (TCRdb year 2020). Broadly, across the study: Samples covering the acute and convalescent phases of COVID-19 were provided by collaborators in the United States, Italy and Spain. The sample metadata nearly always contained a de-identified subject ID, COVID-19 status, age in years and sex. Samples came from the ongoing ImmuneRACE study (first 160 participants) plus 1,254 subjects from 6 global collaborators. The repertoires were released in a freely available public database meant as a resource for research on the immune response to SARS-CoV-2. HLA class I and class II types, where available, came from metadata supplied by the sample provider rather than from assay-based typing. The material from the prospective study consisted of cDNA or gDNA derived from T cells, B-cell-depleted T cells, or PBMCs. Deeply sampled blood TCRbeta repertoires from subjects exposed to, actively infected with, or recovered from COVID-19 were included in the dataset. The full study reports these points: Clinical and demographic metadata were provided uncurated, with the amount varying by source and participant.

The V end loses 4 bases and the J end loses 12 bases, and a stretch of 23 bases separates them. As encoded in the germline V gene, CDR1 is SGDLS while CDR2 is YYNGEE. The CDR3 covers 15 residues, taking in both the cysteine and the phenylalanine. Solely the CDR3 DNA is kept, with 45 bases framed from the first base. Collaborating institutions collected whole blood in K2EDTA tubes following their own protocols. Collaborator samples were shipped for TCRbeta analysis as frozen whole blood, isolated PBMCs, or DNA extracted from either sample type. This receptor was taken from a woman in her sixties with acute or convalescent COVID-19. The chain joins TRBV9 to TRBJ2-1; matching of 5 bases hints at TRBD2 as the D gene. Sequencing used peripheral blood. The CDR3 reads CASSPRSRDPGWQFF. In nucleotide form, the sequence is TGTGCCAGCAGCCCTAGATCCCGGGATCCCGGGTGGCAGTTCTTC. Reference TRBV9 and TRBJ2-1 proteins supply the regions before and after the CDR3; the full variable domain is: DSGVTQTPKHLITATGQRVTLRCSPRSGDLSVYWYQQSLDQGLQFLIQYYNGEERAKGNILERFSAQQFPDLHSELNLSSLELGDSALYFCASSPRSRDPGWQFFGPGTRLTVL.